Listed here are 19 T cell receptor beta chains from one sample, sequenced in a study of cytomegalovirus exposure and HLA in healthy donors. The PCR employed 60 Vbeta primers together with 13 Jbeta primers. Clones were sequenced by immunoSEQ multiplex PCR, and TCRdb holds only the in-frame ones, with some missing. The sample holds roughly 150,000 clones, around three quarters seen once. Sequencing used PBMCs. The receptors derive from a woman aged 40 to 50 in good health and CMV-seronegative.

The gene calls are TRBV9 and TRBJ1-1; tentatively, D is TRBD1 (5 bases). CDR3 length: 13 amino acids. Trimming removed 4 bases at V and 8 bases at J, with 15 bases between. CDR1 and CDR2 from the germline V gene are SGDLS and YYNGEE. The CDR3 is CASSPPSGHEAFF. CDR3 nucleotide sequence: TGTGCCAGCAGCCCCCCCTCAGGACACGAAGCTTTCTTT.

J is TRBJ1-3 and V is TRBV27, with D possibly being TRBD1 (6 bases). CDR1 is MNHEY, CDR2 SMNVEV, per germline (reference sequence). The CDR3 sequence is 14 residues long. V was cut by 6 bases and J by 0 bases, with 9 bases left in between. The CDR3 sequence: CASRKQGSGNTIYF. The CDR3 bases are TGTGCCAGCAGGAAACAGGGCTCTGGAAACACCATATATTTT.

V usage is TRBV2 and J usage is TRBJ2-4, with 12 bases that match TRBD2. This CDR3 region has 16 residues. CDR1 is SNHLY and CDR2 is FYNNEI in the germline V gene. J gave up 4 bases and V 2 bases, and 3 bases lay outside the gene matches. CDR3 sequence reads: CASSELAGGGKNIQYF. CDR3 coding DNA: TGTGCCAGCAGTGAACTAGCGGGAGGGGGGAAAAACATTCAGTACTTC.

This clone has more than one count but fewer than ten. The chain uses TRBV6-6 and TRBJ1-1, with 8 bases that match TRBD1. Losses at the gene ends were 4 bases for V and 4 bases for J; bases not matched to a gene: 5. The CDR3 sequence is 14 residues long. The V gene's germline CDR1 is MNHNY and CDR2 SVGAGI (reference sequence). CDR3 nucleotides: TGTGCCAGCAGTTCACCAGGGGGCTTCACTGAAGCTTTCTTT. It translates to CASSSPGGFTEAFF.

The rearrangement links TRBV5-4 to TRBJ2-1, with 10 bases that match TRBD2. This CDR3 contains 15 residues. J was trimmed by 6 bases and V by 2 bases; bases with no gene match: 5. Germline CDR1 is SGHNT and CDR2 is YYREEE (reference sequence). The CDR3 DNA is TGTGCCAGCAGCTTAACTAGCGGGACTGTCAATGAGCAGTTCTTC. Translated, it gives CASSLTSGTVNEQFF.

The count of this clone is one. This chain joins TRBV30 and TRBJ2-3; 13 bases match TRBD2. Germline CDR1 reads GTSNPN; CDR2 reads SVGIG (reference sequence). The junction had 6 bases not matched to a gene; V was cut back by 1 base and J by 8 bases. The CDR3 consists of 15 residues. This CDR3 reads CAWSEGLAGSGTQYF. CDR3 nucleotide sequence: TGTGCCTGGAGTGAGGGACTAGCGGGATCCGGTACGCAGTATTTT.

The chain recombines TRBV19 with TRBJ2-1; TRBD1 is a possible D gene (6 bases). The V gene lost 6 bases and the J gene lost 2 bases, with 17 bases spanning the gap. The CDR3 totals 16 residues. Germline CDR1 and CDR2: LNHDA and SQIVND (reference sequence). In nucleotides, the CDR3 is TGTGCCAGTAGCGAAACAGGGTTCAGCACCTACAATGAGCAGTTCTTC. Its translation: CASSETGFSTYNEQFF.

This chain connects TRBV21-1 to TRBJ2-5; whether TRBD1, the table's D call, matches the DNA was not checked. TRBV21-1 is designated a pseudogene. The CDR3 length is 13 residues. The CDR3 DNA reads TGTGCCAGCACGACCCAGGGGTACGAGACCCAGTACTTC. Translation: CASTTQGYETQYF.

The rearrangement joins TRBV9 to TRBJ2-6, with 9 positions matching TRBD1. Unmatched junction bases numbered 4, after V lost 4 bases and J lost 2 bases. Per germline, CDR1 SGDLS and CDR2 YYNGEE. CDR3 length equals 16 residues. Here the CDR3 reads CASSFWTGAGANVLTF. CDR3 bases: TGTGCCAGCAGCTTTTGGACAGGGGCTGGGGCCAACGTCCTGACTTTC.

This clone was found once. CDR3 sequence: CASSDRGGTAPYEQYF. The CDR3 DNA follows: TGTGCCAGCAGTGACCGAGGGGGGACAGCTCCCTACGAGCAGTACTTC. This chain connects TRBV6-1 to TRBJ2-7, with a weak D call TRBD1 (7 bases). The V end was cut by 3 bases, the J end by 2 bases, with 17 bases between. This CDR3 spans 16 amino acids. Germline CDR1 and CDR2: MNHNS and SASEGT.

This clone appeared a single time. The chain couples TRBV29-1 to TRBJ2-1; 8 bases line up with TRBD1. CDR1 SQVTM and CDR2 ANQGSEA come from the germline V gene. After removal of 6 bases from V and 6 bases from J, the junction contained 4 bases not matched to a gene. This CDR3 spans 12 amino acids. The CDR3 sequence is CSVGRGLNEQFF. CDR3 DNA sequence: TGCAGCGTGGGCAGGGGGCTCAATGAGCAGTTCTTC.

This clone was seen more than once but under ten times. V gene TRBV25-1 combines with J gene TRBJ2-7; D possibly corresponds to TRBD1 (6 bases). The CDR3 is 14 amino acids. Germline CDR1 is MGHDK and CDR2 is SYGVNS. V was clipped by 3 bases and J by 5 bases, with 14 bases between them. The CDR3 sequence: CASSEPTGLDEQYF. The CDR3 nucleotides read TGTGCCAGCAGTGAGCCAACAGGGTTGGACGAGCAGTACTTC.

The chain couples TRBV23-1 to TRBJ2-7, with D possibly TRBD1 on 7 matching bases. TRBV23-1 is filed as an ORF, its function uncertain. V was pared by 11 bases and J by 2 bases, with 13 bases between. The length of the CDR3 is 12 residues. CDR3 residues: CAGRDRPYEQYF. DNA of the CDR3: TGCGCCGGGCGGGACAGACCCTACGAGCAGTACTTC.

The rearrangement uses TRBV6-5 and TRBJ2-7; the D gene is possibly TRBD1 (5 bases). Trimming shortened V by 8 bases and J by 2 bases, and 16 bases separated the two germline ends. Germline lookup yields CDR1 MNHEY and CDR2 SVGAGI. This CDR3 contains 14 residues. In nucleotides, the CDR3 is TGTGCCAGCGTGCCCCCCGACAGACCCTACGAGCAGTACTTC. Encoded protein: CASVPPDRPYEQYF.

This clone was detected a few times. The chain combines TRBV6-1 with TRBJ1-2, with TRBD1 matching 7 bases. The CDR3 totals 13 residues. The germline CDR1 and CDR2 sequences are MNHNS and SASEGT. J was trimmed by 4 bases and V by 6 bases; bases with no gene match: 5. CDR3 sequence reads: CASRGDSLYGYTF. DNA of the CDR3: TGTGCCAGCAGGGGGGACAGTCTCTATGGCTACACCTTC.

This clone was counted once. This chain joins TRBV6-5 and TRBJ2-5; D gene ambiguous. CDR1 is MNHEY, CDR2 SVGAGI, per germline. Trimming left V 6 bases short and J 5 bases short, with 13 bases between. The CDR3 is 13 residues long. The CDR3 loop reads CASSLLNSETQYF. CDR3 bases: TGTGCCAGCAGCCTACTAAATTCGGAGACCCAGTACTTC.

This clone was detected only a few times. The chain uses TRBV7-2 and TRBJ2-1; 7 nucleotides match TRBD2. CDR1 is SGHTA, CDR2 FQGNSA, per germline. V trimming: 8 bases; J trimming: 4 bases; junction bases outside the gene matches: 8. The CDR3 length is 14 residues. The CDR3, as DNA: TGTGCCAGCGCCCCTCCAGCGGGATACAATGAGCAGTTCTTC. Translation: CASAPPAGYNEQFF. The variable domain in full, with the rest retrieved from reference TRBV7-2 and TRBJ2-1, is GAGVSQSPSNKVTEKGKDVELRCDPISGHTALYWYRQSLGQGLEFLIYFQGNSAPDKSGLPSDRFSAERTGGSVSTLTIQRTQQEDSAVYLCASAPPAGYNEQFFGPGTRLTVL.

Concerning this clone itself: A junction boundary mismatches the germline segment, possibly from a read error. V gene TRBV7-7 combines with J gene TRBJ2-7; D might be TRBD1 (5 bases). The CDR3 runs to 15 residues. Germline V gene lookup returns CDR1 SSHAT and CDR2 FNYEAQ (reference sequence). CDR3 DNA sequence: TGTGCTAGCAGCGACGCCATCCGGACACCTTACGAGCAGTACTTC. It is translated as CASSDAIRTPYEQYF.

This rearrangement joins TRBV27 to TRBJ1-5; 11 bases match TRBD1. V lost 6 bases to trimming and J lost 5 bases; unmatched junction nucleotides: 3. CDR3 length equals 14 residues. Germline V gene sequence: CDR1 MNHEY, CDR2 SMNVEV (reference sequence). This chain's CDR3 is CASRDRGPHQPQHF. The DNA of the CDR3 is TGTGCCAGCAGGGACAGGGGGCCCCATCAGCCCCAGCATTTT.